Reported below is one T cell receptor (beta chain). Original processing notes: The authors estimated nucleated cell counts from reference gene primer amplification. Data came from immunoSEQ multiplex PCR; TCRdb stores just in-frame clones and leaves some out. For V, J and clone size, that table is used; D and trimming come from the DNA. The table has 300,000 to 450,000 clones, around 87% seen once. The CDR3 is 13 residues long. From germline, CDR1 is SGHRS and CDR2 YFSETQ. The J segment lost 6 bases and the V segment lost 6 bases, leaving 7 bases of the junction unmatched. The data were obtained in a study of blood T cell repertoires in COVID-19. Across the study: Donors in Cohort 3 who had recovered were those with two negative PCRs, healthcare professional clearance, or resolution of their symptoms. Collection of acute and convalescent COVID-19 samples took place in the United States, Italy and Spain.

This study enrolled people aged roughly 18 to 89 from about 26 US geographic areas. V usage is TRBV5-1 and J usage is TRBJ2-7, with 9 bases that match TRBD2. Input material: PBMCs or T cells enriched from blood (not recorded which). The TCR sequence derives from a man aged 35 to 55 in a cohort exposed to, infected with or recovered from COVID-19 (not recorded which). In DNA form, the CDR3 reads TGCGCCAGCAATCCAGCGGGAGGATTCGAGCAGTACTTC. Encoded protein: CASNPAGGFEQYF.